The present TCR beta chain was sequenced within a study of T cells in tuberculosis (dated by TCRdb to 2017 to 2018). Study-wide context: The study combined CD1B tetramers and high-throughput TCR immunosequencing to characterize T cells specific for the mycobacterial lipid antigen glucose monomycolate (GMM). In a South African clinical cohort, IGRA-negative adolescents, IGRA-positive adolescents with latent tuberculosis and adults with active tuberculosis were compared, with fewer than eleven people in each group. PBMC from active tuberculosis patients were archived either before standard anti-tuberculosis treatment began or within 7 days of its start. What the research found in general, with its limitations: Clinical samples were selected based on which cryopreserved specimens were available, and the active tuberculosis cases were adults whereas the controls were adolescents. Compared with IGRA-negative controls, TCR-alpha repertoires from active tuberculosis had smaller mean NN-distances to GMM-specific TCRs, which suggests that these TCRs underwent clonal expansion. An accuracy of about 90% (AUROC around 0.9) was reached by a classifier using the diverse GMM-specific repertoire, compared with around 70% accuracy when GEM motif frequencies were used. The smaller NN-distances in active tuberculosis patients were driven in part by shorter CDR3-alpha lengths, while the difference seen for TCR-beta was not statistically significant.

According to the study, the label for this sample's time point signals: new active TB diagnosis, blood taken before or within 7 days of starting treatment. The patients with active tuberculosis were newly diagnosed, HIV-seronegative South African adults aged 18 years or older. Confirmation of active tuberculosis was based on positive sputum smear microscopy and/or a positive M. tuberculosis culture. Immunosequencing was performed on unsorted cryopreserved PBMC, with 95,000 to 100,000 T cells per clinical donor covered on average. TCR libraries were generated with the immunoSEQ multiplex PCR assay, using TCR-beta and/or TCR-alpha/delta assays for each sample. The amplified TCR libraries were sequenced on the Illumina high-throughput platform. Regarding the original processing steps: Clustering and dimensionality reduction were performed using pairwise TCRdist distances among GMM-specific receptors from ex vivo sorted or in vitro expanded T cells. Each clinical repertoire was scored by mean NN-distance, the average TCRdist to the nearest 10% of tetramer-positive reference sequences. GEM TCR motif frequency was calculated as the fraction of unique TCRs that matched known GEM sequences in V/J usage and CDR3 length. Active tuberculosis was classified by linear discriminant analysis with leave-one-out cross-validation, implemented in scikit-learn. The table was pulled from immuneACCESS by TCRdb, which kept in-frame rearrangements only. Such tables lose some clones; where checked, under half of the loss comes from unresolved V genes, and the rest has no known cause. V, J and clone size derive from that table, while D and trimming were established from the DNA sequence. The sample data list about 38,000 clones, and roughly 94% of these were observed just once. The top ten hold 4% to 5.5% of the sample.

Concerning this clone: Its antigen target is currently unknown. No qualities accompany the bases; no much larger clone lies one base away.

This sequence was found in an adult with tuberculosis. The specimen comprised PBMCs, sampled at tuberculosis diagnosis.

CDR3 reads: CASSLQTYEQYF. The nucleotide sequence reads as follows: TGTGCCAGCAGCTTACAGACGTACGAGCAGTACTTC. The V and J genes are TRBV5-6 and TRBJ2-7, with the D segment identity uncertain. Sequences SGHDT (CDR1) and YYEEEE (CDR2) are obtained from the germline V gene. V drops 2 bases and J drops 4 bases, leaving 7 bases in between. The CDR3 measures 12 amino acids from cysteine to phenylalanine. The read is trimmed to its CDR3 DNA, 36 bases read in frame from base 1. Outside the CDR3, residues come from the reference TRBV5-6 and TRBJ2-7 proteins, so the full variable domain is: DAGVTQSPTHLIKTRGQQVTLRCSPKSGHDTVSWYQQALGQGPQFIFQYYEEEERQRGNFPDRFSGHQFPNYSSELNVNALLLGDSALYLCASSLQTYEQYFGPGTRLTVT.